These 16 T cell receptor beta chains were all obtained from the same sample, sequenced in a study of T cell responses to AZD1222 COVID-19 vaccine. Some clones are missing from TCRdb's copy, which holds only in-frame ones; the method was immunoSEQ multiplex PCR. Here the sample spans around 180,000 clones, roughly 93% being singletons. Sequenced here: peripheral blood, sampled on day 0 of AZD1222 vaccination. The receptor source for this set is an adult in good health.

The chain links TRBV19 to TRBJ1-5; D is unclear. The V and J ends lost 7 bases and 0 bases respectively, with 13 bases between them. This CDR3 has 15 amino acids. Germline V gene sequence: CDR1 LNHDA, CDR2 SQIVND (reference sequence). This CDR3 is CASISDHYSNQPQHF. The CDR3 DNA is TGTGCCAGTATATCGGACCACTATAGCAATCAGCCCCAGCATTTT.

The J gene is TRBJ2-2, the V gene TRBV5-1; possibly TRBD1 for D (6 bases). Germline CDR1 SGHRS, CDR2 YFSETQ. The ends were cut back, 4 bases at V and 0 bases at J, with 10 bases in the middle. CDR3 length equals 15 residues. The CDR3 spells CASSPRTANTGELFF. DNA for the CDR3: TGCGCCAGCAGCCCCCGGACAGCGAACACCGGGGAGCTGTTTTTT.

The chain employs TRBV11-3 and TRBJ2-5; D not certain. The CDR3 runs 13 residues. CDR1 and CDR2 (germline): SGHNT, YENEEA. V gave up 2 bases and J gave up 5 bases, with 9 bases separating them. CDR3 residues: CASSLRPWETQYF. The CDR3 DNA reads TGTGCCAGCAGCTTAAGGCCTTGGGAGACCCAGTACTTC.

This chain joins TRBV6-6 and TRBJ2-5, with D possibly being TRBD1 (6 bases). Germline V lookup: CDR1 MNHNY, CDR2 SVGAGI (reference sequence). V was shortened by 4 bases and J by 1 base, with 10 bases between the two germline ends. This CDR3 has 14 residues. DNA for the CDR3: TGTGCCAGCAGTTTTCGACAGGCCCAAGAGACCCAGTACTTC. It encodes CASSFRQAQETQYF.

This chain joins TRBV18 and TRBJ1-1; D perhaps matches TRBD1 (6 bases). Trimming removed 5 bases at V and 5 bases at J, with 15 bases between. CDR1 KGHSH and CDR2 LQKENI come from the germline V gene. The CDR3 sequence is 14 residues long. The DNA for the CDR3 is TGTGCCAGCTCAGGGACCGCCAGGGGAACTGAAGCTTTCTTT. Protein product: CASSGTARGTEAFF. Looking up the rest from reference TRBV18 and TRBJ1-1 gives the full variable domain: NAGVMQNPRHLVRRRGQEARLRCSPMKGHSHVYWYRQLPEEGLKFMVYLQKENIIDESGMPKERFSAEFPKEGPSILRIQQVVRGDSAAYFCASSGTARGTEAFFGQGTRLTVV.

V is TRBV6-1 and J is TRBJ2-1; D is possibly TRBD1 (5 bases). This CDR3 spans 13 amino acids. Germline CDR1 reads MNHNS; CDR2 reads SASEGT. V lost 3 bases, J lost 3 bases, and 6 bases lay in between. This chain's CDR3 is CASSDDSYNEQFF. CDR3 in DNA: TGTGCCAGCAGTGACGACAGCTACAATGAGCAGTTCTTC.

The rearrangement uses TRBV23-1 and TRBJ2-1; possibly TRBD1 for D (6 bases). TRBV23-1 carries the ORF label, with uncertain function. The CDR3 spans 18 residues. The germline V and J ends were trimmed by 4 bases and 9 bases, with 28 bases remaining between them. The CDR3 spells CASSLLPPDRFVGIEQFF. For the CDR3, the DNA is TGCGCCAGCAGTCTTCTCCCCCCAGACAGGTTTGTTGGGATTGAGCAGTTCTTC.

The chain carries TRBV12-3 or TRBV12-4 and TRBJ1-6; D remains unclear. The CDR3 contains 11 residues. V lost 8 bases and J 7 bases, leaving 6 bases between the germline ends. CDR3 loop: CASRSNSPLHF. In nucleotides, the CDR3 is TGTGCCAGCCGATCGAATTCACCCCTCCACTTT.

As DNA, the CDR3 is TGTGCCAGCAGCGTAGGGCGTCACGTTAACACCGGGGAGCTGTTTTTT. Amino acid sequence: CASSVGRHVNTGELFF. The chain combines TRBV9 with TRBJ2-2; no reliable D call. V gave up 0 bases and J gave up 2 bases, with 11 bases separating them. The germline CDR1 and CDR2 sequences are SGDLS and YYNGEE. This CDR3 region has 16 residues.

This chain joins TRBV15 and TRBJ1-6; D call uncertain. There are 12 residues in the CDR3. Germline V gene sequence: CDR1 LNHNV, CDR2 YYDKDF (reference sequence). V was trimmed by 3 bases and J by 9 bases, leaving 6 bases between them. CDR3: CATSSPTSPLHF. In DNA form, the CDR3 reads TGTGCCACCAGCAGTCCGACTTCACCCCTCCACTTT.

J is TRBJ2-2 and V is TRBV9, with D unresolved. V dropped 0 bases and J dropped 5 bases, with 11 bases sitting between them. There are 15 residues in the CDR3. Germline V gene sequence: CDR1 SGDLS, CDR2 YYNGEE. The CDR3 loop reads CASSVGIPSTGELFF. The CDR3, as DNA: TGTGCCAGCAGCGTAGGAATACCCTCTACCGGGGAGCTGTTTTTT.

The rearrangement uses TRBV3-1 (or the pseudogene TRBV3-2) and TRBJ2-1; D is undetermined. The CDR3 is made up of 15 amino acids. Germline V lookup: CDR1 LGHDT, CDR2 YNNKEL (reference sequence). The V end was cut by 1 base, the J end by 0 bases, with 7 bases between. The DNA for the CDR3 is TGTGCCAGCAGCCAAGGACGGGCCTCCTACAATGAGCAGTTCTTC. Encoded protein: CASSQGRASYNEQFF.

This chain uses TRBV27 with TRBJ1-1; 8 nucleotides line up with TRBD1. From germline, CDR1 is MNHEY and CDR2 SMNVEV (reference sequence). The CDR3 is 14 amino acids. The V and J ends lost 5 bases and 6 bases, in that order; junction bases with no gene match: 8. The CDR3 nucleotides read TGTGCCAGCAGTGGACAGGGTCCGGGTCCTGAAGCTTTCTTT. This gives the protein CASSGQGPGPEAFF.

The V and J genes are TRBV27 and TRBJ1-1; TRBD1 matches at 10 bases. Losses at the gene ends were 5 bases for V and 5 bases for J; bases not matched to a gene: 8. Germline V gene sequence: CDR1 MNHEY, CDR2 SMNVEV (reference sequence). The CDR3 covers 15 residues. CDR3 DNA: TGTGCCAGCAGTCCATGGGACAGGGGAGGAACTGAAGCTTTCTTT. Its translation: CASSPWDRGGTEAFF.

The gene calls are TRBV28 and TRBJ1-6, with 8 positions matching TRBD1. Per the germline V gene, CDR1 is MDHEN and CDR2 is SYDVKM. Trimming took 5 bases from V and 14 from J; bases not matched to a gene: 8. The CDR3 is made up of 13 amino acids. The CDR3 coding sequence is TGTGCCAGCAGTAGGATCAGGGGGCACACCCTCCACTTT. Translating gives CASSRIRGHTLHF.

The CDR3 is CASSPPPGRGRDEQYF. CDR3 DNA: TGTGCCAGCTCACCACCCCCGGGCAGGGGGCGCGACGAGCAGTACTTC. V usage is TRBV18 and J usage is TRBJ2-7, with TRBD1 matching over 8 bases. CDR1 is KGHSH and CDR2 is LQKENI in the germline V gene. V lost 0 bases, J lost 5 bases, and 9 bases stayed unmatched. CDR3 size: 16 residues.